Shown below are 25 T cell receptor beta chains from a single sample sequenced in a study of technical replicates of blood from several donors (dated by TCRdb to about 2017). Library generation was performed with the immunoSEQ multiplex PCR assay. The table was pulled from immuneACCESS by TCRdb, which kept in-frame rearrangements only. Such tables lose some clones; where checked, under half of the loss comes from unresolved V genes, and the rest has no known cause. This sample has approximately 100,000 clones in its table, and under 96% of those were observed once. Together, the top ten hold approximately 0.2% of the sample. Sequenced: T cells isolated from PBMCs. The receptors originated from a human donor in good health.

J is TRBJ2-1 and V is TRBV6-4; 7 bases map to TRBD2. Unmatched junction bases numbered 4, after V lost 8 bases and J lost 3 bases. The CDR3 runs to 13 residues. The germline gives CDR1 MRHNA, CDR2 SNTAGT. The CDR3 DNA follows: TGTGCCAGCGGGGCGGGGGACTACAATGAGCAGTTCTTC. This translates into CASGAGDYNEQFF.

In its sample, this clone was seen once. The chain has TRBV9 and TRBJ2-1; TRBD2 agrees at 8 bases. The CDR3 totals 18 residues. The germline V gene has CDR1 SGDLS and CDR2 YYNGEE. J gave up 0 bases and V 1 base, and 9 bases lay outside the gene matches. The CDR3 nucleotides are TGTGCCAGCAGCGTAACCGGACTAGCCCACAGCTCCTACAATGAGCAGTTCTTC. It codes for CASSVTGLAHSSYNEQFF.

The chain uses TRBV27 and TRBJ2-2; TRBD2 might be the D (6 bases). From germline, CDR1 is MNHEY and CDR2 SMNVEV (reference sequence). CDR3 length equals 15 residues. V lost 3 bases and J 2 bases, leaving 10 bases between the germline ends. CDR3 DNA: TGTGCCAGCAGTTTGCGGAGGGGAAACACCGGGGAGCTGTTTTTT. This translates into CASSLRRGNTGELFF.

This clone appeared a single time. The chain links TRBV11-3 to TRBJ2-7; TRBD2 matches 11 bases. After removal of 5 bases from V and 1 base from J, the junction contained 7 bases not matched to a gene. Germline V gives CDR1 SGHNT, CDR2 YENEEA. The CDR3 is 16 amino acids. CDR3 DNA sequence: TGTGCCAGCAGCCGCGGCCGACTAGCGGGGTCCTACGAGCAGTACTTC. Protein sequence: CASSRGRLAGSYEQYF. The variable domain in full, with the rest retrieved from reference TRBV11-3 and TRBJ2-7, is EAGVVQSPRYKIIEKKQPVAFWCNPISGHNTLYWYLQNLGQGPELLIRYENEEAVDDSQLPKDRFSAERLKGVDSTLKIQPAELGDSAVYLCASSRGRLAGSYEQYFGPGTRLTVT.

This clone was recorded only once. The chain is built from TRBV30 and TRBJ2-5; D gene uncertain. The CDR3 is 12 residues long. Looked up from germline, CDR1 is GTSNPN and CDR2 is SVGIG (reference sequence). Trimming removed 7 bases at V and 5 bases at J, with 14 bases between. CDR3 DNA: TGTGCCTTCTCACATCTTTGGGAGACCCAGTACTTC. It specifies CAFSHLWETQYF.

This chain joins TRBV19 and TRBJ2-1, with D perhaps matching TRBD2 (5 bases). V was cut by 10 bases and J by 0 bases, with 10 bases left in between. The germline CDR1 and CDR2 sequences are LNHDA and SQIVND (reference sequence). This CDR3 is built from 13 residues. The CDR3 protein is CATQDYSYNEQFF. CDR3 bases: TGTGCCACCCAAGACTACTCCTACAATGAGCAGTTCTTC.

The chain combines TRBV7-2 with TRBJ1-6; a weak D match, TRBD1 (6 bases). The CDR3 covers 16 residues. The V gene's germline CDR1 is SGHTA and CDR2 FQGNSA. V was shortened by 1 base and J by 4 bases, with 11 bases between the two germline ends. The CDR3 here is CASSLGLTGYNSPLHF. The CDR3 region has the DNA TGTGCCAGCAGCTTAGGGTTAACAGGGTATAATTCACCCCTCCACTTT.

The chain combines TRBV5-6 with TRBJ2-7; 7 bases map to TRBD1. The germline V gene encodes CDR1 SGHDT and CDR2 YYEEEE. The trim removed 0 bases at V and 2 bases at J, leaving 8 bases unmatched. The CDR3 spans 16 residues. The CDR3 region is CASSLGKGGITYEQYF. In DNA, the CDR3 is TGTGCCAGCAGCTTGGGGAAAGGGGGCATCACCTACGAGCAGTACTTC.

This chain connects TRBV12-5 to TRBJ2-1; TRBD2 agrees at 9 bases. From germline, CDR1 is LGHNT and CDR2 FRNRAP. This CDR3 comprises 16 residues. V trimming: 8 bases; J trimming: 2 bases; junction bases outside the gene matches: 10. CDR3 bases: TGTGCTAGTCGTATTAGCGGGGGAGCCGCCTACAATGAGCAGTTCTTC. Translating gives CASRISGGAAYNEQFF.

The rearrangement joins TRBV28 to TRBJ1-5; D is unclear. Germline CDR1 reads MDHEN; CDR2 reads SYDVKM. The CDR3 consists of 14 residues. The V and J ends lost 2 bases and 1 base respectively, with 6 bases between them. This chain's CDR3 is CASSLPRSNQPQHF. The CDR3 coding sequence is TGTGCCAGCAGTTTACCCCGGAGCAATCAGCCCCAGCATTTT.

CDR3 in amino acids: CASSQTANTEAFF. CDR3 DNA sequence: TGTGCCAGCTCTCAAACAGCGAACACTGAAGCTTTCTTT. This chain links TRBV18 with TRBJ1-1, with D hard to call. Trimming took 6 bases from V and 1 from J, leaving 9 bases between them. This CDR3 region has 13 residues. From germline, CDR1 is KGHSH and CDR2 LQKENI.

The chain links TRBV4-1 to TRBJ2-4; D perhaps matches TRBD2 (5 bases). The V end lost 3 bases, the J end lost 0 bases, and 21 bases lay between the germline ends. The V gene's germline CDR1 is MGHRA and CDR2 YSYEKL. The CDR3 extends over 19 amino acids. The CDR3 protein is CASSHRMDGGKLAKNIQYF. As DNA, the CDR3 is TGCGCCAGCAGCCACAGAATGGACGGAGGCAAATTAGCCAAAAACATTCAGTACTTC.

This chain connects TRBV2 to TRBJ1-3; 9 nucleotides match TRBD1. The CDR3 totals 16 residues. J lost 4 bases, V lost 7 bases, and 11 bases had no gene match. Per germline, CDR1 SNHLY and CDR2 FYNNEI. The CDR3 DNA is TGTGCCAGCAATAATCCCGGGACAGGGTTCGGAAACACCATATATTTT. Protein: CASNNPGTGFGNTIYF.

DNA for the CDR3: TGTGCCAGTACCGGGACTAGGGCCGGGGAGCTGTTTTTT. This encodes CASTGTRAGELFF. This chain joins TRBV19 and TRBJ2-2, with 8 bases fitting TRBD2. This CDR3 comprises 13 residues. CDR1 LNHDA and CDR2 SQIVND come from the germline V gene (reference sequence). The V gene end was trimmed by 7 bases and the J gene end by 6 bases; junction bases not matched to a gene: 4.

This rearrangement joins TRBV5-1 to TRBJ2-7; D ambiguous. Germline CDR1 is SGHRS and CDR2 is YFSETQ. Trimming pared 1 base from V and 0 bases from J, leaving 8 bases between. The CDR3 contains 14 residues. CDR3 in amino acids: CASSLRGVSYEQYF. The CDR3 bases are TGCGCCAGCAGCTTGAGAGGCGTCTCCTACGAGCAGTACTTC.

To note about this clone: At one end, the junction sequence differs from germline, possibly due to a read error. The chain recombines TRBV2 with TRBJ1-5, with 8 bases matching TRBD1. The CDR3 is 13 residues long. In germline, CDR1 is SNHLY, CDR2 FYNNEI. The CDR3 sequence: CASSEGRDRSSIF. The CDR3 DNA reads as TGTGCCAGCAGTGAAGGGCGGGACAGGTCCTCGATTTTT.

The sample holds one count of this clone. V gene TRBV7-9 combines with J gene TRBJ2-1, with TRBD1 identical over 9 bases. V shed 3 bases and J 14 bases; nucleotides not matched to a gene: 5. From germline, CDR1 is SEHNR and CDR2 FQNEAQ (reference sequence). This CDR3 spans 12 amino acids. CDR3 sequence reads: CASSFQQGAKFF. For the CDR3, the DNA is TGTGCCAGCAGCTTTCAACAGGGGGCGAAGTTCTTC.

This clone occurred once. V gene TRBV5-1 combines with J gene TRBJ2-1, with TRBD2 matching over 11 bases. Germline CDR1 and CDR2: SGHRS and YFSETQ. The CDR3 loop spans 15 amino acids. J lost 5 bases, V lost 6 bases, and 7 bases had no gene match. CDR3 sequence: CASTGTSGVNNEQFF. The CDR3 bases are TGCGCCAGCACCGGGACTAGCGGAGTGAACAATGAGCAGTTCTTC. Full variable domain (rest looked up from reference TRBV5-1 and TRBJ2-1): KAGVTQTPRYLIKTRGQQVTLSCSPISGHRSVSWYQQTPGQGLQFLFEYFSETQRNKGNFPGRFSGRQFSNSRSEMNVSTLELGDSALYLCASTGTSGVNNEQFFGPGTRLTVL.

The rearrangement links TRBV6-5 to TRBJ2-5; 10 bases align to TRBD2. This CDR3 comprises 15 residues. V dropped 5 bases and J dropped 5; count of bases not matched to a gene: 8. From germline, CDR1 is MNHEY and CDR2 SVGAGI. CDR3 sequence (DNA): TGTGCCAGCAGTATGGGACTAGCGTTATCCGAGACCCAGTACTTC. Translation: CASSMGLALSETQYF.

The chain has TRBV15 and TRBJ2-1, with D possibly matching TRBD2 (6 bases). The germline gives CDR1 LNHNV, CDR2 YYDKDF (reference sequence). This CDR3 comprises 14 residues. V was cut by 6 bases and J by 7 bases, with 16 bases left in between. Here the CDR3 reads CATRTGSLRNEQFF. The CDR3 DNA reads as TGTGCCACCAGGACCGGGAGTCTGCGGAATGAGCAGTTCTTC.

This clone was observed once. The chain carries TRBV10-1 and TRBJ2-2, with D perhaps TRBD1 (5 bases). Per germline, CDR1 WNHNN and CDR2 SYGVQD (reference sequence). CDR3 length equals 13 residues. The V end was cut by 3 bases, the J end by 5 bases, with 7 bases between. DNA of the CDR3: TGCGCCAGCAGTGACAGGACAACCGGGGAGCTGTTTTTT. Amino acid sequence: CASSDRTTGELFF.

The chain joins TRBV11-3 to TRBJ1-5; D uncertain. The CDR3 contains 13 residues. The ends were cut back, 3 bases at V and 3 bases at J, with 6 bases in the middle. CDR1 SGHNT and CDR2 YENEEA come from the germline V gene. The CDR3 region is CASSFEANQPQHF. For the CDR3, the DNA is TGTGCCAGCAGCTTCGAGGCCAATCAGCCCCAGCATTTT.

The J gene is TRBJ2-7, the V gene TRBV19; 14 positions match TRBD2. The CDR3 spans 16 residues. The germline gives CDR1 LNHDA, CDR2 SQIVND (reference sequence). V was clipped by 5 bases and J by 4 bases; unmatched bases: 7. The chain's CDR3 is CASSFGLAGGVYEQYF. The CDR3 region has the DNA TGTGCCAGTAGTTTCGGACTAGCGGGAGGCGTGTACGAGCAGTACTTC.

On this clone: The identical CDR3 is also encoded by other nucleotide sequences in the sample. The V call is TRBV5-1, the J call TRBJ2-5; 10 bases agree with TRBD1. Germline values: CDR1 SGHRS, CDR2 YFSETQ. The CDR3 spans 13 residues. With 4 bases clipped from V and 5 bases from J, the junction kept 2 bases outside the gene matches. CDR3 residues: CASSPDRGETQYF. The CDR3 DNA is TGCGCCAGCAGCCCGGACAGGGGGGAGACCCAGTACTTC.

The chain is built from TRBV12-5 and TRBJ2-7; 7 nucleotides line up with TRBD1. Germline loops: CDR1 LGHNT, CDR2 FRNRAP. This CDR3 region has 16 residues. With V trimmed by 0 bases and J by 4 bases, 9 bases remained unmatched. The chain's CDR3 is CASGLVLDRTFYEQYF. The CDR3 DNA follows: TGTGCTAGTGGTTTGGTACTGGACAGGACATTTTACGAGCAGTACTTC. Combining the CDR3 with reference TRBV12-5 and TRBJ2-7 gives the whole variable domain DARVTQTPRHKVTEMGQEVTMRCQPILGHNTVFWYRQTMMQGLELLAYFRNRAPLDDSGMPKDRFSAEMPDATLATLKIQPSEPRDSAVYFCASGLVLDRTFYEQYFGPGTRLTVT.